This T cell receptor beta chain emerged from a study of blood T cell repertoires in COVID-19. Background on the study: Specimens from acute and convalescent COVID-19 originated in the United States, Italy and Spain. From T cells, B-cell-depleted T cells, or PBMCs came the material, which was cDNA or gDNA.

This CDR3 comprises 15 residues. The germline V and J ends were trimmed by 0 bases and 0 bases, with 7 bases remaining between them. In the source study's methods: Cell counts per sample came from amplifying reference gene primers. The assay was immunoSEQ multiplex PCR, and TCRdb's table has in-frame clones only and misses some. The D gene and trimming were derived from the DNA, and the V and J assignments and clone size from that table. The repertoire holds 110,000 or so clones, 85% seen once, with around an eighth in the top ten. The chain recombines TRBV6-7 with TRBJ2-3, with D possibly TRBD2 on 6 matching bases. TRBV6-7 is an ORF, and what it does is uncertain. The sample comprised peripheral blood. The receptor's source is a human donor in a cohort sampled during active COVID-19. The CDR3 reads CASSYSRDSTDTQYF. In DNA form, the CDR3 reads TGTGCCAGCAGTTACTCGCGGGACAGCACAGATACGCAGTATTTT.